The source of this T cell receptor beta chain is a study of T cell changes during pregnancy in multiple sclerosis. Germline CDR1 is MNHEY and CDR2 is SMNVEV (reference sequence). This CDR3 contains 15 residues. Trimming at V came to 5 bases and at J to 1 base, leaving 8 bases not matched to a gene. TCRdb keeps only in-frame clones here, not all; method: immunoSEQ multiplex PCR. Among about 100,000 clones, about 94% were seen once, and the ten largest hold roughly 0.9%. The V gene is TRBV27, the J gene TRBJ2-7; 7 bases agree with TRBD2. Sample: peripheral blood, taken before pregnancy. The origin of this receptor is a female donor with multiple sclerosis, enrolled in a pregnancy study. The CDR3 loop reads CASSSAWGGSYEQYF. In DNA, the CDR3 is TGTGCCAGCAGTAGTGCGTGGGGGGGATCCTACGAGCAGTACTTC.